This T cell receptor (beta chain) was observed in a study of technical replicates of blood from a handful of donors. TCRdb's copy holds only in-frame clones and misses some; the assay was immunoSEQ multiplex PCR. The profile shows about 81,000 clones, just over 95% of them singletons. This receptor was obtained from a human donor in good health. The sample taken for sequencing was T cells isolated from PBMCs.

The CDR3 nucleotides read TGTGCCAGTAGTCCCGGGACTATTTTTGAGCAGTTCTTC. Translation: CASSPGTIFEQFF. This chain uses TRBV19 with TRBJ2-1; 7 bases line up with TRBD2. The trim removed 5 bases at V and 9 bases at J, leaving 7 bases unmatched. CDR3 length equals 13 residues. Germline CDR1 LNHDA, CDR2 SQIVND (reference sequence).